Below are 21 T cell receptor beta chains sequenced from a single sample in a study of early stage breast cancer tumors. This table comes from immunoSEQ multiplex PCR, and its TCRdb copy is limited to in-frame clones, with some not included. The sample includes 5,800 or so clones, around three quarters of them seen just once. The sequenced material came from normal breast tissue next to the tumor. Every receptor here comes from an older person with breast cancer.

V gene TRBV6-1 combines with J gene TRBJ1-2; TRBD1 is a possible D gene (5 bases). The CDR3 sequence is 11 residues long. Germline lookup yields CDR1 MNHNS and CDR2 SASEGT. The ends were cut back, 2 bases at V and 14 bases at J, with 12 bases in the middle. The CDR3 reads CASSELEGRTF. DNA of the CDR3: TGTGCCAGCAGTGAACTGGAGGGGAGGACCTTC.

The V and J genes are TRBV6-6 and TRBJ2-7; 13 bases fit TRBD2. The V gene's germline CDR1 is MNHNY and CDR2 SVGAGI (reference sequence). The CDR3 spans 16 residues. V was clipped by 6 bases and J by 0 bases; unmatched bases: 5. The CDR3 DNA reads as TGTGCCAGCAGCGGGACTAGCGGGATACCCTCCTACGAGCAGTACTTC. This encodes CASSGTSGIPSYEQYF.

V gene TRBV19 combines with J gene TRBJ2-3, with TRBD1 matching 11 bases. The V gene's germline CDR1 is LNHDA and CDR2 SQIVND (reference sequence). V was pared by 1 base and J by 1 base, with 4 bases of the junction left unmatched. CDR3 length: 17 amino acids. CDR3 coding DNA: TGTGCCAGTAGTATAGCCGTGGACAGGGGGCGCACAGATACGCAGTATTTT. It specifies CASSIAVDRGRTDTQYF.

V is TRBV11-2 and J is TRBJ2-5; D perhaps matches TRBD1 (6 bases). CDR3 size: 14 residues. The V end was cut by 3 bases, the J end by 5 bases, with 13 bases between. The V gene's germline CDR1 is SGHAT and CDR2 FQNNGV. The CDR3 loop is CASSFGPGVETQYF. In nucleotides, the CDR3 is TGTGCCAGCAGCTTCGGCCCAGGGGTCGAGACCCAGTACTTC.

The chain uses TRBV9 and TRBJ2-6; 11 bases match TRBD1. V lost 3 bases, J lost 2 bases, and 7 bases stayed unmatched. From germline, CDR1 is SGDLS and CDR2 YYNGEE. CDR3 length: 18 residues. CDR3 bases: TGTGCCAGCAGCGAAGGACAGGGGGCATGGACTGGGGCCAACGTCCTGACTTTC. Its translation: CASSEGQGAWTGANVLTF.

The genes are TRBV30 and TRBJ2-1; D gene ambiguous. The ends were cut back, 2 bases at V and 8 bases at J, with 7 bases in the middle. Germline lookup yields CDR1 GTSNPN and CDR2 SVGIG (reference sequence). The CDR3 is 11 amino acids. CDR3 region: CAWSRQDEQFF. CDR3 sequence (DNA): TGTGCCTGGAGTAGGCAGGATGAGCAGTTCTTC.

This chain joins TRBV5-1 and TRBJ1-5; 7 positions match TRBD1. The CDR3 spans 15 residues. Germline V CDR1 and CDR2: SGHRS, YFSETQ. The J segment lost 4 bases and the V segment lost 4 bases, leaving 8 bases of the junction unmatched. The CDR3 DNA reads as TGCGCCAGCAGCCCACAAGGACAGGCAAATCAGCCCCAGCATTTT. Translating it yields CASSPQGQANQPQHF.

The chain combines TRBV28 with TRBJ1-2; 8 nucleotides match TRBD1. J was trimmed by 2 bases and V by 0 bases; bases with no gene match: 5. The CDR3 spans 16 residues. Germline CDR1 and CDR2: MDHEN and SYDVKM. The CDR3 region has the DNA TGTGCCAGCAGTTTATGGGTGACAGGGGAAAACTATGGCTACACCTTC. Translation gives CASSLWVTGENYGYTF.

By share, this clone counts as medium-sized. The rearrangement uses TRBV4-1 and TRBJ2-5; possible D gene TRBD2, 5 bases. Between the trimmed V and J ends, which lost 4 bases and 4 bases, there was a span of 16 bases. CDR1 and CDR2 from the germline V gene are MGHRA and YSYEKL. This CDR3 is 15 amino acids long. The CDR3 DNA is TGCGCCAGCAGCCCGGAGGACTCGCCGAGAGAGACCCAGTACTTC. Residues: CASSPEDSPRETQYF.

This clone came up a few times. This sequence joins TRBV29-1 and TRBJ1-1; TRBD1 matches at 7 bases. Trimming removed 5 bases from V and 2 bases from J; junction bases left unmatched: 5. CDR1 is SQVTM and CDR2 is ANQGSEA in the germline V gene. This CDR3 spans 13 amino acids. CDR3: CSVYGTANTEAFF. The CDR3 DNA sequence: TGCAGCGTTTATGGGACAGCTAACACTGAAGCTTTCTTT. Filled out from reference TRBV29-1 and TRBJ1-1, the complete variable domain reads SAVISQKPSRDICQRGTSLTIQCQVDSQVTMMFWYRQQPGQSLTLIATANQGSEATYESGFVIDKFPISRPNLTFSTLTVSNMSPEDSSIYLCSVYGTANTEAFFGQGTRLTVV.

The CDR3 DNA sequence: TGTGCCAGCAGCCCCGGCGACAGGGTGATAGATACGCAGTATTTT. Protein sequence: CASSPGDRVIDTQYF. This chain uses TRBV9 with TRBJ2-3, with 7 bases matching TRBD1. The CDR3 extends over 15 amino acids. V was clipped by 4 bases and J by 5 bases; unmatched bases: 10. CDR1 SGDLS and CDR2 YYNGEE come from the germline V gene.

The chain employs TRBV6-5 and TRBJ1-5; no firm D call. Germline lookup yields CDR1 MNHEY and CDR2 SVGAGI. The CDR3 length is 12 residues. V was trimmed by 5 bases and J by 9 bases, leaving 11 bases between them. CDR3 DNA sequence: TGTGCCAGCAGTCTCGGCGAGGGGCCCCAGCATTTT. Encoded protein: CASSLGEGPQHF.

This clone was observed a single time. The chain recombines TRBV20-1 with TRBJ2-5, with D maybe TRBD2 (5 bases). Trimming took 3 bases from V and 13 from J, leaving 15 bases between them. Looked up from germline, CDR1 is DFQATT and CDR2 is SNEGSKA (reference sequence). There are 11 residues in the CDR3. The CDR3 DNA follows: TGCAGTGCTAGGAGGGCCCCGGAACTGTACTTC. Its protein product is CSARRAPELYF.

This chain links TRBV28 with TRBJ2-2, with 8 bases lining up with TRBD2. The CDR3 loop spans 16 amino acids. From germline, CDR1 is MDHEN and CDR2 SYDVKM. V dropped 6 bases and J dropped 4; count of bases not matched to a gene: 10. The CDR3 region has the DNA TGTGCCAGCAGCCTTTCAGCGGGAGCGGTCACCGGGGAGCTGTTTTTT. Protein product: CASSLSAGAVTGELFF.

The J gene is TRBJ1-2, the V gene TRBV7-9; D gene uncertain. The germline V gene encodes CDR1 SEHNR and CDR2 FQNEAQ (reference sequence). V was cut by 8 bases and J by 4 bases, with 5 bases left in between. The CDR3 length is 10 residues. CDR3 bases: TGTGCCAGCCCAGGCTATGGCTACACCTTC. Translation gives CASPGYGYTF. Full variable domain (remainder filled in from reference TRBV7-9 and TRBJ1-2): DTGVSQNPRHKITKRGQNVTFRCDPISEHNRLYWYRQTLGQGPEFLTYFQNEAQLEKSRLLSDRFSAERPKGSFSTLEIQRTEQGDSAMYLCASPGYGYTFGSGTRLTVV.

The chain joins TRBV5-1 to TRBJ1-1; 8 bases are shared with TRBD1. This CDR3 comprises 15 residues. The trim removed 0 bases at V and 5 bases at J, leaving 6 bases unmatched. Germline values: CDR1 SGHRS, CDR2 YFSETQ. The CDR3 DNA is TGCGCCAGCAGCTTGGTTGAGACAGGGGAAACTGAAGCTTTCTTT. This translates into CASSLVETGETEAFF.

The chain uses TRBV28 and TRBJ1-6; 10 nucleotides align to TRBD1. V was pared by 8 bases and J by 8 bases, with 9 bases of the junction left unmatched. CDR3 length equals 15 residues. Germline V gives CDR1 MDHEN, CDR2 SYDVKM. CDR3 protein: CASDRGRPSYSPLHF. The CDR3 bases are TGTGCCAGCGACAGGGGGCGCCCCTCCTATTCACCCCTCCACTTT.

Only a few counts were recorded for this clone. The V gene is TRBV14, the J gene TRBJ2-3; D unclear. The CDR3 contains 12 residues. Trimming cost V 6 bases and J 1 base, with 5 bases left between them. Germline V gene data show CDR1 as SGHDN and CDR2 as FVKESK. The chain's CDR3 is CASSGRTDTQYF. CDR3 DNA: TGTGCCAGCAGTGGCCGCACAGATACGCAGTATTTT.

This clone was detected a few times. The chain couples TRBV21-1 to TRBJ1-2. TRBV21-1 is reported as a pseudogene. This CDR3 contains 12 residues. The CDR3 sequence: CASSKLGYGYTF. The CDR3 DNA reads TGTGCCAGCAGCAAACTCGGCTATGGCTACACCTTC.

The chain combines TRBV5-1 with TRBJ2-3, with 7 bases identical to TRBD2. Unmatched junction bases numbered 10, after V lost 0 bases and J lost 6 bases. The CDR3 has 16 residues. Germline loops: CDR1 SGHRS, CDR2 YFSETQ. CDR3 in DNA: TGCGCCAGCAGCTTGGGGGCTAGCGGCATCGAGGATACGCAGTATTTT. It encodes CASSLGASGIEDTQYF.

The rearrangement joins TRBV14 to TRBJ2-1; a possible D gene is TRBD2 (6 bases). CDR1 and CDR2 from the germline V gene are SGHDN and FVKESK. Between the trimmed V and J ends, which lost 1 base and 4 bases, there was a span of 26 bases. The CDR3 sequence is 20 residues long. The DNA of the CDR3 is TGTGCCAGCAGCCAAGTGTGGAGGGAGACTAGAGGTATGGGGTACAATGAGCAGTTCTTC. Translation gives CASSQVWRETRGMGYNEQFF.